This T cell receptor beta chain appears in the sequencing data of a study of T cell changes during pregnancy in multiple sclerosis. Germline V gene lookup returns CDR1 SGHVS and CDR2 FQNEAQ. The CDR3 is 15 residues long. The V gene end was trimmed by 5 bases and the J gene end by 2 bases; junction bases not matched to a gene: 5. Clones were sequenced by immunoSEQ multiplex PCR, and TCRdb holds only the in-frame ones, with some missing. The sample lists some 37,000 clones, 80% to 95% occurring once. The sample consisted of CD4+ T cells from peripheral blood mononuclear cells, taken after pregnancy. The chain combines TRBV7-8 with TRBJ2-1, with 8 positions matching TRBD2. This receptor was identified in a female donor in good health, enrolled as a control in a pregnancy study. CDR3 nucleotides: TGTGCCAGCAGCCCCGGGAGGGACCCCTACAATGAGCAGTTCTTC. This encodes CASSPGRDPYNEQFF.